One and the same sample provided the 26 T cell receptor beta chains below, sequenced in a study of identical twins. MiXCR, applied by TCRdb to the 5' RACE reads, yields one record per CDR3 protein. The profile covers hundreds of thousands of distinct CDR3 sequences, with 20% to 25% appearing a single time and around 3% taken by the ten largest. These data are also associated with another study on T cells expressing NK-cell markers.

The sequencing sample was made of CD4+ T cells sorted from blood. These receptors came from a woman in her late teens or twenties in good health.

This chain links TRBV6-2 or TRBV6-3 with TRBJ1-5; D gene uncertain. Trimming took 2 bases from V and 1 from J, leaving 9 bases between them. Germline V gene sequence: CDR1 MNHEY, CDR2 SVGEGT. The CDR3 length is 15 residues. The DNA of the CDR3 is TGTGCCAGCAGTTACAGGGTGTTGAGCAATCAGCCCCAGCATTTT. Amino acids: CASSYRVLSNQPQHF.

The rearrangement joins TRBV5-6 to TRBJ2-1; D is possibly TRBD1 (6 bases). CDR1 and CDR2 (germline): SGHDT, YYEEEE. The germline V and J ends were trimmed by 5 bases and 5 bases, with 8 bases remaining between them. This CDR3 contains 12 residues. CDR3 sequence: CASRQGDNEQFF. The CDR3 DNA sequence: TGTGCCAGCAGACAGGGCGACAATGAGCAGTTCTTC.

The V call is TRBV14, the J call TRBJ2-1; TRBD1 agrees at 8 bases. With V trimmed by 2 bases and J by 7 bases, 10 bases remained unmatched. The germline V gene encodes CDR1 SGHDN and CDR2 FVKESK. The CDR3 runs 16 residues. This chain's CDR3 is CASSQWTGFYGNEQFF. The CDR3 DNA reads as TGTGCCAGCAGCCAATGGACAGGGTTTTATGGGAATGAGCAGTTCTTC.

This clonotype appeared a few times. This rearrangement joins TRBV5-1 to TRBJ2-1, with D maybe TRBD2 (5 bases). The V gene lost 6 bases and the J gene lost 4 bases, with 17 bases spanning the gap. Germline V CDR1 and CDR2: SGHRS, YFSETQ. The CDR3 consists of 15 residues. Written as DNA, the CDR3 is TGCGCCAGCAACCCGCCCAGCGGCTATTACAATGAGCAGTTCTTC. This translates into CASNPPSGYYNEQFF.

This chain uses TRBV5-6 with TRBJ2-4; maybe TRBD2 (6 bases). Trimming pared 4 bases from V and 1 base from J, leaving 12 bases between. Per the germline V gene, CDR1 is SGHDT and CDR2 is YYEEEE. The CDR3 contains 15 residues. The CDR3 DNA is TGTGCCAGCAGCCCCGGGCGGGGCGCCAAAAACATTCAGTACTTC. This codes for CASSPGRGAKNIQYF.

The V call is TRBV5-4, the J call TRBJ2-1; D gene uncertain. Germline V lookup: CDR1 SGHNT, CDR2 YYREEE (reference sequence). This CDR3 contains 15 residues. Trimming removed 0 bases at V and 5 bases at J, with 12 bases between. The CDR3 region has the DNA TGTGCCAGCAGCTTGGGACCGGCTCCACACAATGAGCAGTTCTTC. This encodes CASSLGPAPHNEQFF.

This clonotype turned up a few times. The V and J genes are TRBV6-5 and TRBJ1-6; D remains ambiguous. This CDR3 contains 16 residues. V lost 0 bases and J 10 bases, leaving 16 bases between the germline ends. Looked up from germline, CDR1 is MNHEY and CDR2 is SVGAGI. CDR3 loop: CASSYSPSYGGSPLHF. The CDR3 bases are TGTGCCAGCAGTTACTCACCTAGCTACGGTGGGTCACCCCTCCACTTT.

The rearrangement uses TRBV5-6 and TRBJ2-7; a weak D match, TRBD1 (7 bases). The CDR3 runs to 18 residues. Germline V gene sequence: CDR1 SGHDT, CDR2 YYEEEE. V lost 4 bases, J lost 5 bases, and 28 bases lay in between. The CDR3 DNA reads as TGTGCCAGCAGCCAGCTAAAGGGGGCGGGAACAAGTTTTGACGAGCAGTACTTC. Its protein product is CASSQLKGAGTSFDEQYF.

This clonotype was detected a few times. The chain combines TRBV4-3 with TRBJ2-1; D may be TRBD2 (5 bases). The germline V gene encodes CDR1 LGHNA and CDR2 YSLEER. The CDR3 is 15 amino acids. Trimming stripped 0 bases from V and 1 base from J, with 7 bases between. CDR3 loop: CASSQEPGSYNEQFF. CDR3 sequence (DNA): TGCGCCAGCAGCCAAGAACCGGGGTCCTACAATGAGCAGTTCTTC.

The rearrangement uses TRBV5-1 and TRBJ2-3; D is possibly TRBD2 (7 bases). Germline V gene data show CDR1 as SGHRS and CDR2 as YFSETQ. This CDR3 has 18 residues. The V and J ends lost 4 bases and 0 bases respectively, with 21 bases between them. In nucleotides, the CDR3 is TGCGCCAGCAGCCCCCGTAGGGGGGGGTCTTCAAGCACAGATACGCAGTATTTT. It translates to CASSPRRGGSSSTDTQYF. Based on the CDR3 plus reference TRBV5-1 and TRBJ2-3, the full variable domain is KAGVTQTPRYLIKTRGQQVTLSCSPISGHRSVSWYQQTPGQGLQFLFEYFSETQRNKGNFPGRFSGRQFSNSRSEMNVSTLELGDSALYLCASSPRRGGSSSTDTQYFGPGTRLTVL.

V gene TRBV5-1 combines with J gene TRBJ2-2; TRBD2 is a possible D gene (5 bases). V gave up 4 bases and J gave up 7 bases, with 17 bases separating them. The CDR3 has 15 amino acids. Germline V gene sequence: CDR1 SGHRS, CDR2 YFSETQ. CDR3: CASSPDSRKGGELFF. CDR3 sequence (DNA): TGCGCCAGCAGCCCGGACTCTAGAAAGGGCGGGGAGCTGTTTTTT.

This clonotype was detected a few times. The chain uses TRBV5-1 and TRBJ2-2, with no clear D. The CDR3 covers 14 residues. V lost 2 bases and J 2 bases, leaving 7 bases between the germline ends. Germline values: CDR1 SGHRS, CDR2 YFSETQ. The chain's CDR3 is CASSFERNTGELFF. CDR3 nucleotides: TGCGCCAGCAGCTTTGAGAGAAACACCGGGGAGCTGTTTTTT.

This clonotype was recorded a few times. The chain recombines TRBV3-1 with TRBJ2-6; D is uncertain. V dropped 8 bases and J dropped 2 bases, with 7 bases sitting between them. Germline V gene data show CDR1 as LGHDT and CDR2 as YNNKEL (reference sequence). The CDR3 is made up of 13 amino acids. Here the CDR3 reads CASERAGANVLTF. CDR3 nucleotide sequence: TGTGCCAGCGAGCGCGCTGGGGCCAACGTCCTGACTTTC.

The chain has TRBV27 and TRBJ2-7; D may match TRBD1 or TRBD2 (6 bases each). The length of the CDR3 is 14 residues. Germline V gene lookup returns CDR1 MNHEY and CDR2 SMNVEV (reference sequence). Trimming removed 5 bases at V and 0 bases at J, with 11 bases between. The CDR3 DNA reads TGTGCCAGCAGTAGGGGGGTTGTCTCCTACGAGCAGTACTTC. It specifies CASSRGVVSYEQYF.

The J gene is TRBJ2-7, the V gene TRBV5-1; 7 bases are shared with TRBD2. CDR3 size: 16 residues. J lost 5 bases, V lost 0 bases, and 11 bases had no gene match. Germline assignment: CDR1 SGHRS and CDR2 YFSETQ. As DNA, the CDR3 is TGCGCCAGCAGCTTGGGGCCAGGCGGGAGAACGAACGAGCAGTACTTC. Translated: CASSLGPGGRTNEQYF. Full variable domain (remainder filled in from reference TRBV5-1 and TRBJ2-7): KAGVTQTPRYLIKTRGQQVTLSCSPISGHRSVSWYQQTPGQGLQFLFEYFSETQRNKGNFPGRFSGRQFSNSRSEMNVSTLELGDSALYLCASSLGPGGRTNEQYFGPGTRLTVT.

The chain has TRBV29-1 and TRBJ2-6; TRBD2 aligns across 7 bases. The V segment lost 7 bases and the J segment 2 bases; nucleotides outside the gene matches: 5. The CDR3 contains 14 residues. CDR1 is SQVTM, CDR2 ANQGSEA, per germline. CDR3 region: CSAGGGAGANVLTF. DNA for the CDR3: TGCAGCGCCGGTGGGGGGGCTGGGGCCAACGTCCTGACTTTC. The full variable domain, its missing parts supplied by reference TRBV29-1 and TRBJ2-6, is SAVISQKPSRDICQRGTSLTIQCQVDSQVTMMFWYRQQPGQSLTLIATANQGSEATYESGFVIDKFPISRPNLTFSTLTVSNMSPEDSSIYLCSAGGGAGANVLTFGAGSRLTVL.

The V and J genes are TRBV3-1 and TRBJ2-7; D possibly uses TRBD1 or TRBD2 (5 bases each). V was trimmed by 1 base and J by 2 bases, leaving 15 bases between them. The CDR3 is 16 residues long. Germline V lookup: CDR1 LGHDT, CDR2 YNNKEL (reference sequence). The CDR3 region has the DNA TGTGCCAGCAGCCAAGGGAGTTCAGGGACGCCCTACGAGCAGTACTTC. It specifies CASSQGSSGTPYEQYF.

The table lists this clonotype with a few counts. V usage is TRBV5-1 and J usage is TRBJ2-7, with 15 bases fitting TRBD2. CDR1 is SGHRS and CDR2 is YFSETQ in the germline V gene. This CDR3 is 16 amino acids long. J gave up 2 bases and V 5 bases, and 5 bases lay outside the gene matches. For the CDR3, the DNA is TGCGCCAGCAGACGGACTAGCGGGGGGGAAGCCTACGAGCAGTACTTC. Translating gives CASRRTSGGEAYEQYF.

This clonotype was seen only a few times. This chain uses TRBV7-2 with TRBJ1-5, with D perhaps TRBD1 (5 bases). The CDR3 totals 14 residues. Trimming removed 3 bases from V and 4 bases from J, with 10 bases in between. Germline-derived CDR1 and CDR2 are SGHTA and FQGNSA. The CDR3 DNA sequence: TGTGCCAGCAGCTTTACAGGATTAAATCAGCCCCAGCATTTT. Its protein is CASSFTGLNQPQHF.

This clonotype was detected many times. This CDR3 reads CASSLGDPYNEQFF. In DNA, the CDR3 is TGCGCCAGCAGCTTGGGCGACCCCTACAATGAGCAGTTCTTC. The V gene is TRBV5-1, the J gene TRBJ2-1; D is unresolved. The germline V and J ends were trimmed by 0 bases and 2 bases, with 6 bases remaining between them. Germline values: CDR1 SGHRS, CDR2 YFSETQ. The CDR3 covers 14 residues.

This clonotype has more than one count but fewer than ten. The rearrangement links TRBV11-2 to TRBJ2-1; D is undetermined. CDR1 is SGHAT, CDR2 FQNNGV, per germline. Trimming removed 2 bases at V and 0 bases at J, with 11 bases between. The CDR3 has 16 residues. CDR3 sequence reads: CASSLSTFSSYNEQFF. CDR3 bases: TGTGCCAGCAGCTTATCGACCTTCAGCTCCTACAATGAGCAGTTCTTC.

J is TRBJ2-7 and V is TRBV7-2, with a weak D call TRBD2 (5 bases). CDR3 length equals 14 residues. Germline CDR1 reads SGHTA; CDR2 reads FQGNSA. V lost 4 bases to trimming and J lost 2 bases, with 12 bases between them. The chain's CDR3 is CASSSEDGTYEQYF. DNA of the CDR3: TGTGCCAGCAGCTCAGAGGACGGGACCTACGAGCAGTACTTC. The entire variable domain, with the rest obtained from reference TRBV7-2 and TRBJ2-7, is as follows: GAGVSQSPSNKVTEKGKDVELRCDPISGHTALYWYRQSLGQGLEFLIYFQGNSAPDKSGLPSDRFSAERTGGSVSTLTIQRTQQEDSAVYLCASSSEDGTYEQYFGPGTRLTVT.

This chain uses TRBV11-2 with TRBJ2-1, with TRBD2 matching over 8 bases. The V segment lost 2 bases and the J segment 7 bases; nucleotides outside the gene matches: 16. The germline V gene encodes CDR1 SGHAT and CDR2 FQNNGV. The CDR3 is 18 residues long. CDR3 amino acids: CASSLSTPGASGLNEQFF. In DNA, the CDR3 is TGTGCCAGCAGCTTAAGTACTCCGGGAGCTAGCGGGCTGAATGAGCAGTTCTTC.

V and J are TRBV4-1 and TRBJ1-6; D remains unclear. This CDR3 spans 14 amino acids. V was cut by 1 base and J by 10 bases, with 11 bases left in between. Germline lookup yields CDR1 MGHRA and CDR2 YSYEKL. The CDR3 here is CASSQVSSTSPLHF. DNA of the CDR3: TGCGCCAGCAGCCAAGTCTCTTCGACCTCACCCCTCCACTTT.

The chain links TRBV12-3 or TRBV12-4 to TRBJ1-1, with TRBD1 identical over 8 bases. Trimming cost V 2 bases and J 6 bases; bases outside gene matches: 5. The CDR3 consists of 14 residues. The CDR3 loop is CASSLRDRRAEAFF. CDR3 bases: TGTGCCAGCAGTTTAAGGGACAGGCGGGCTGAAGCTTTCTTT.

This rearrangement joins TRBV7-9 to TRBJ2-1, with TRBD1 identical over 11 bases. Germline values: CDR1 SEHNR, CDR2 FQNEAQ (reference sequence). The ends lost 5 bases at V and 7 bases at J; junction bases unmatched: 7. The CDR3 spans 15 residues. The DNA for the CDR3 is TGTGCCAGCAGCGGATCGGACAGGGGGCCGAATGAGCAGTTCTTC. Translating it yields CASSGSDRGPNEQFF.